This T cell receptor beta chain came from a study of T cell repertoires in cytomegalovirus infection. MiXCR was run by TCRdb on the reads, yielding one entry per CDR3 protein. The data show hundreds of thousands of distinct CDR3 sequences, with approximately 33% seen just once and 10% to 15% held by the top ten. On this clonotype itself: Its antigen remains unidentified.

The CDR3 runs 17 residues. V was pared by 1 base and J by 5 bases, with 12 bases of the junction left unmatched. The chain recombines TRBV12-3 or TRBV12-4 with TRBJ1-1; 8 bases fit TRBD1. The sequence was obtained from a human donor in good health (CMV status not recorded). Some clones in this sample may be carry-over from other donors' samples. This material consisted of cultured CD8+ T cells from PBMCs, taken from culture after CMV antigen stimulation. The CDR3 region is CASSLVGGLTGGTEAFF. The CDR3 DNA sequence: TGTGCCAGCAGTTTAGTCGGGGGCCTTACAGGGGGGACTGAAGCTTTCTTT.